This T cell receptor (beta chain) was found in a study of shared clonotypes between healthy human individuals (dated by TCRdb to between 2020 and 2021). Background on the whole study: The cohort comprised a couple of women and three men aged 18 to 49 years. The study deeply sequenced blood TCR repertoires of about five healthy adults to estimate repertoire size and the extent of clonotype sharing between individuals. To increase sequencing depth and limit assay-specific biases, different laboratories used diverse techniques to prepare libraries and sequence TCR repertoires. For each donor, CD4 naive and CD4 memory were each given three plates, CD8 naive was given two plates, and CD8 memory was given one plate. Between about 0.8 and 8.9 billion PBMCs per donor were obtained by leukapheresis.

On the study overall, not on this receptor specifically: Pairwise subsampling indicated that sequencing depth was expected to affect the degree of clonotype sharing among donors. Rarefaction of sorted-subset datasets indicated incomplete sequencing despite the large sequencing depth. Clonotypes shared by all four sorted-subset donors showed higher generation probabilities than non-shared clonotypes. Sampling was restricted to blood, and TCR repertoires in tissue are likely to differ from TCR repertoires in blood. Because the study included a small number of donors, the genetic and exposure-history diversity represented was limited. Estimated clonotype richness was generally larger for naive than for memory subsets. Approximately 5% of naive CD4, roughly 3.6% of naive CD8, about 2.1% of memory CD4, and 0.4% of memory CD8 clonotypes were shared across several donors.

V was cut back by 4 bases and J by 2 bases, leaving a gap of 8 bases between them. The germline V gene specifies MNHEY as CDR1 and SVGAGI as CDR2. The CDR3 runs 13 residues from the cysteine to the phenylalanine. Solely the CDR3 DNA is kept, with 39 bases framed from the first base. On this clone: Its antigen specificity is not known. Per-nucleotide qualities are absent, and no much larger clonotype sits a single base away.

Healthy HIV-negative adults with no recently reported acute infections or vaccinations were included as donors. Every donor was a Caucasian adult residing in Nashville, Tennessee, USA. CD4+ T cells were enriched by magnetic negative selection, after which naive cells were positively selected on CD45RA and the negative fraction was taken as the memory subset. After blood collection by leukapheresis, PBMCs were isolated using Ficoll-Histopaque density gradient centrifugation and then cryopreserved in the vapor phase of liquid nitrogen. Analytical flow cytometry was used to check the purity and quantity of every magnetically sorted T cell population. Each sorted fraction had its genomic DNA isolated and then quantified by UV absorbance on a Nanodrop 2000c. Using the deep immunoSEQ assay, multiplex PCR amplified TCR CDR3 regions from genomic DNA. For each cell subset, the extracted genomic DNA was distributed evenly across all wells of several immunoSEQ 96-well plates, and each plate served as one replicate. For sorted subsets, about 200 ng genomic DNA, equal to tens of thousands of T cell genomes, was loaded into each replicate PCR. Purified libraries were measured with a Qubit 3.0 fluorometer, size-checked on a Bioanalyzer 2100, and measured again with the KAPA Library Quantification kit. Every immunoSEQ 96-well plate was sequenced on a dedicated single-read 150-cycle Illumina NextSeq 550 flow cell. From the authors' description of their analysis: Because the immunoSEQ output included only junctional sequences and no quality scores, the filtering could not be the same as the filtering used for full-length reads. Sequences were annotated with PyIR, a Python wrapper for IgBLAST v1.9, using IMGT germline references to assign V/J genes and CDR3. Reads were filtered out if the reads had weak V/J assignments (E-value above 1e-6), no CDR3, stop codons, out-of-frame junctions, or ambiguous translated residues. V3J clonotypes were defined as sequences sharing an identical inferred V gene, J gene, and CDR3 amino acid sequence. Percentage overlap between repertoires was computed as shared unique clonotypes divided by the size of the smaller repertoire. Repertoire richness was assessed with RTK rarefaction, the Chao1 estimator, and Recon v2.1 estimates of unobserved clonotypes. Generation probabilities were computed with OLGA for all TCRbeta clonotypes obtained by the gDNA method from a handful of donors. The immuneACCESS repertoire file appears here via TCRdb, limited to in-frame rearrangements. These files lack a portion of the clones; in checked studies, under half of the deficit traces to unresolved V genes, and the cause of the others is not known. For V, J and clone size, that table is used; D and trimming come from the DNA. Counted in this sample were approximately 2,000,000 clones; less than 95% of them appeared once. The top ten clonotypes cover around 0.38% of the sample.

The sequence was collected from a man in his late teens or twenties in good health. Some clones in this sample may be carry-over from other donors' samples. The sequencing input was naive CD4+ T cells from PBMCs. The sample's cell subset or site label is to be understood as: CD45RA+ positively selected. The chain is assembled from TRBV6-5 and TRBJ2-5, with no confidently assigned D gene. CDR3 region: CASSWTPQETQYF. The nucleotides are TGTGCCAGCAGTTGGACCCCACAAGAGACCCAGTACTTC.